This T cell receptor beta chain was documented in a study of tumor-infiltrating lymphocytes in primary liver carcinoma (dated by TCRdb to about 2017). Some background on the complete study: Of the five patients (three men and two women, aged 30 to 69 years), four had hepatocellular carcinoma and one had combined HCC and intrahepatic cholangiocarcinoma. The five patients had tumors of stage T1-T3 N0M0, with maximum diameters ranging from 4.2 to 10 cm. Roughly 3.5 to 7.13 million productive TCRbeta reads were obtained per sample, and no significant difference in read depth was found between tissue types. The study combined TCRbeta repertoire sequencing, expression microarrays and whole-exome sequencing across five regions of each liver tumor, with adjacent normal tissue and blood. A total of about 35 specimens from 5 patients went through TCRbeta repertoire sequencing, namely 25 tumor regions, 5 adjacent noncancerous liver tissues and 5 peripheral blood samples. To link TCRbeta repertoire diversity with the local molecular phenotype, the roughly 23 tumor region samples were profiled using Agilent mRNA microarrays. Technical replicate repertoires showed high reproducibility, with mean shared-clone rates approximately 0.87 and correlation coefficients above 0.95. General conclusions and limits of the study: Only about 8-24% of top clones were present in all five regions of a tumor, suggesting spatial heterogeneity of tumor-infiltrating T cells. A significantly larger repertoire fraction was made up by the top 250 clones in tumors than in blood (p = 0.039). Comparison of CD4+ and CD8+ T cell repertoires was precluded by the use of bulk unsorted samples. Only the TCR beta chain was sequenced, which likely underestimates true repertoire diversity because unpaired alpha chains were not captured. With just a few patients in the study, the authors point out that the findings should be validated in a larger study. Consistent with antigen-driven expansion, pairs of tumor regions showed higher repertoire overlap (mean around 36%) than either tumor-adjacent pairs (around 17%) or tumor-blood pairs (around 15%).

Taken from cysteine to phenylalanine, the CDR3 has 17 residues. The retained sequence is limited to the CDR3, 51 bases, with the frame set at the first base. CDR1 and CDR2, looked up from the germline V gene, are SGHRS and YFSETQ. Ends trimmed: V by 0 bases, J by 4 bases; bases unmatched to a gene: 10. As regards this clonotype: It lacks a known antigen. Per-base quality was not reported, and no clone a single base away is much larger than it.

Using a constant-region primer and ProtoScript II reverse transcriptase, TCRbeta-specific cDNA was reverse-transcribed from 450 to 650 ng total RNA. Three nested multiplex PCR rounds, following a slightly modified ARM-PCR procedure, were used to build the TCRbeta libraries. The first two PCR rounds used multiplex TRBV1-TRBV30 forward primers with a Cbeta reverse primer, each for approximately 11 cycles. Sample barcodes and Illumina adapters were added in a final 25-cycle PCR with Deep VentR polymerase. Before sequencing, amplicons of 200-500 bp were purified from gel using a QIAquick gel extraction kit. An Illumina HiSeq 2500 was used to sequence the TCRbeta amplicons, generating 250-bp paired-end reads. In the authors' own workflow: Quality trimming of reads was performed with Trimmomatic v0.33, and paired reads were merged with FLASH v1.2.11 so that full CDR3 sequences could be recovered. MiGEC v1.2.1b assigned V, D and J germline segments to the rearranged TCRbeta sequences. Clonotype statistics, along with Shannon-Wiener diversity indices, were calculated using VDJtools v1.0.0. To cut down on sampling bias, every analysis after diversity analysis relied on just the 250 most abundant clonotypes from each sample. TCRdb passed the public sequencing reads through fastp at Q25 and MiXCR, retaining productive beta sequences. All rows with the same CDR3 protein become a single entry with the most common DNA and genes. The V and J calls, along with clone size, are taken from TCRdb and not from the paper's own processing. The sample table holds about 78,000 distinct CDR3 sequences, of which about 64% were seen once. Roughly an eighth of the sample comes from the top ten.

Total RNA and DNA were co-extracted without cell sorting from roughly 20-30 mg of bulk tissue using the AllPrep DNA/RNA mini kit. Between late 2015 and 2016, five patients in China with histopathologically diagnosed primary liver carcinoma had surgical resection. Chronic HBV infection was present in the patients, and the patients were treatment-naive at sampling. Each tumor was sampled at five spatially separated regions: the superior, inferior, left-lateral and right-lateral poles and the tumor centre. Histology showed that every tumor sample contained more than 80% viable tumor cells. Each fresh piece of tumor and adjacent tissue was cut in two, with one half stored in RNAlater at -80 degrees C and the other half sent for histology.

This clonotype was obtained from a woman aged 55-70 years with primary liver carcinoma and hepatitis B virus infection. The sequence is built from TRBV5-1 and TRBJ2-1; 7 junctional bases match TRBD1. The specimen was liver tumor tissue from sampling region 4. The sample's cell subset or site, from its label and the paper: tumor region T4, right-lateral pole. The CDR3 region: CASSLGGQQFQYNEQFF. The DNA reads TGCGCCAGCAGCTTGGGGGGACAGCAGTTTCAGTACAATGAGCAGTTCTTC. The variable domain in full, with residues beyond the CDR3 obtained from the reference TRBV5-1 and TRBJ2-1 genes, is KAGVTQTPRYLIKTRGQQVTLSCSPISGHRSVSWYQQTPGQGLQFLFEYFSETQRNKGNFPGRFSGRQFSNSRSEMNVSTLELGDSALYLCASSLGGQQFQYNEQFFGPGTRLTVL.